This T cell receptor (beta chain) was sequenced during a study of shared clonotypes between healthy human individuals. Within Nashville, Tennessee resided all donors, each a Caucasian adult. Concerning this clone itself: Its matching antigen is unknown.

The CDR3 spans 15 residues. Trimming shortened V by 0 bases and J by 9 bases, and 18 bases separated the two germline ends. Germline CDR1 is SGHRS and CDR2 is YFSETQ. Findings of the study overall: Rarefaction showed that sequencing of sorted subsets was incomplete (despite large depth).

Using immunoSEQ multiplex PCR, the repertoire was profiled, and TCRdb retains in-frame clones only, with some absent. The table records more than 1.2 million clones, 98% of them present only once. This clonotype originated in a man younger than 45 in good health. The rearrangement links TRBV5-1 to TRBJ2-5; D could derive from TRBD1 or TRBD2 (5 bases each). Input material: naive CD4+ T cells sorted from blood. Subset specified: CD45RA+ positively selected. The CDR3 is CASSLARDASQPQYF. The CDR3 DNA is TGCGCCAGCAGCTTGGCCCGGGACGCCAGCCAGCCCCAGTACTTC.